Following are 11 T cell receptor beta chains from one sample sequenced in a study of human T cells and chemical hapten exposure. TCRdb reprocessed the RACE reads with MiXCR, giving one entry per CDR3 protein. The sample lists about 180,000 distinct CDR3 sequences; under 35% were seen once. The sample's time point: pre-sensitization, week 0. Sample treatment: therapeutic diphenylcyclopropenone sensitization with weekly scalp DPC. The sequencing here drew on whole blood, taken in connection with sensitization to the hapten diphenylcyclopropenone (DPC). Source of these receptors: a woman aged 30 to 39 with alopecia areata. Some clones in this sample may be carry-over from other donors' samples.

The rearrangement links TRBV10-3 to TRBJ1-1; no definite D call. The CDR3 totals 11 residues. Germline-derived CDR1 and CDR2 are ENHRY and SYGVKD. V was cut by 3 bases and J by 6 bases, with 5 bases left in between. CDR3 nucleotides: TGTGCCATCAGTGAAGGGCCTGAAGCTTTCTTT. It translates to CAISEGPEAFF.

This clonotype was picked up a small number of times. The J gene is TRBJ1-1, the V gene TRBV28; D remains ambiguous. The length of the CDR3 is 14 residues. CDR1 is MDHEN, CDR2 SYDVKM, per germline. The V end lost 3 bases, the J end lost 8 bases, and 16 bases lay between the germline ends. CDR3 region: CASSLRRAQAEAFF. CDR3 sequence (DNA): TGTGCCAGCAGTTTGAGACGGGCCCAAGCGGAAGCTTTCTTT. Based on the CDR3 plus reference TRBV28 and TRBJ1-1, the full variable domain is DVKVTQSSRYLVKRTGEKVFLECVQDMDHENMFWYRQDPGLGLRLIYFSYDVKMKEKGDIPEGYSVSREKKERFSLILESASTNQTSMYLCASSLRRAQAEAFFGQGTRLTVV.

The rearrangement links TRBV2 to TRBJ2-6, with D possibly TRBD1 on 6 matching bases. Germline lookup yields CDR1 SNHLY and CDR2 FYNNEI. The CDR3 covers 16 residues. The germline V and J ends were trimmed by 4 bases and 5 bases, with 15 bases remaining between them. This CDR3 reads CASSGSQGWWANVLTF. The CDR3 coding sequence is TGTGCCAGCAGTGGTTCACAGGGATGGTGGGCCAACGTCCTGACTTTC.

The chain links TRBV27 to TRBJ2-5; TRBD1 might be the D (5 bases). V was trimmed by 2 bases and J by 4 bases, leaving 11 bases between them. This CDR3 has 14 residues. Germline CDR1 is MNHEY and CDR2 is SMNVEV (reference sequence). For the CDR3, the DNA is TGTGCCAGCAGTTTAAAGGGGCGAGCAGAGACCCAGTACTTC. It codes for CASSLKGRAETQYF.

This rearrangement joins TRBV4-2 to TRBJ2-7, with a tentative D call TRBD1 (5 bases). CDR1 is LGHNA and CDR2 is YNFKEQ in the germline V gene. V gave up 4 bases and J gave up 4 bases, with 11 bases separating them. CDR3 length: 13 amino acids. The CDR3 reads CASSPSKGYEQYF. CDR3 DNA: TGTGCCAGCAGCCCCTCAAAGGGGTACGAGCAGTACTTC.

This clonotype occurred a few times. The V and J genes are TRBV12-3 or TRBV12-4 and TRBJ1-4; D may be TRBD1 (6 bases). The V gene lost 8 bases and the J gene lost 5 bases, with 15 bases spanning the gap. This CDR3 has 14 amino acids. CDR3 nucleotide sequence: TGTGCCAGCTGCAATCAGGGGTTCAATGAAAAACTGTTTTTT. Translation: CASCNQGFNEKLFF.

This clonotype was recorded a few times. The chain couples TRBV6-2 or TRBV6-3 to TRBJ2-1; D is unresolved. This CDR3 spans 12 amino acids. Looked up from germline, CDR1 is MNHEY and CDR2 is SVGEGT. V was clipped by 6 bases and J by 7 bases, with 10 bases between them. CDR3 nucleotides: TGTGCCAGCAGAGATGAGTTAAATGAGCAGTTCTTC. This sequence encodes CASRDELNEQFF.

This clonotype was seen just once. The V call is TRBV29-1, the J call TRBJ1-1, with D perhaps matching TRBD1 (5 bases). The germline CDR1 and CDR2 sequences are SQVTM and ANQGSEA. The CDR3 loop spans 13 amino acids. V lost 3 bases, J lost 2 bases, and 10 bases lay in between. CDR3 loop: CSVDGGRNTEAFF. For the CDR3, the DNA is TGCAGCGTTGATGGGGGGAGAAACACTGAAGCTTTCTTT.

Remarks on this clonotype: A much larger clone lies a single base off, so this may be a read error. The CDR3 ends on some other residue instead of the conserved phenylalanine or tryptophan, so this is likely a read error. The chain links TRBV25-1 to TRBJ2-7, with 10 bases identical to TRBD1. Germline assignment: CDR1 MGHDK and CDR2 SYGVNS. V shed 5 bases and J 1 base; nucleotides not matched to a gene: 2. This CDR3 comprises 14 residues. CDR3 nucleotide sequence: TGTGCCAGCAGTTCGGGACAGGGGTCCTACGAGCAGTACTCC. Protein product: CASSSGQGSYEQYS.

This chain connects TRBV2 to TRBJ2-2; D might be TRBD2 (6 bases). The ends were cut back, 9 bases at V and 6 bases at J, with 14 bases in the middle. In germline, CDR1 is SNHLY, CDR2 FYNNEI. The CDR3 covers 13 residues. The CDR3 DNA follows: TGTGCCAGTACACGGGAGTTTTCCGGGGAGCTGTTTTTT. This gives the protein CASTREFSGELFF.

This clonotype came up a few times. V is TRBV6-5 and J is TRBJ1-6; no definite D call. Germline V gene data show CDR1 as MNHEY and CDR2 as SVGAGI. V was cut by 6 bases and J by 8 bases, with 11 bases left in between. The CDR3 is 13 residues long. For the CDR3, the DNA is TGTGCCAGCAGCACCTTAGGAGATTCACCCCTCCACTTT. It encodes CASSTLGDSPLHF.